The text below deals with one T cell receptor beta chain. Its specific antigen is unknown. No clone much larger than this one lies a single base away; base qualities are absent. The CDR3 regions of human TCRbeta chains were analyzed by immunosequencing. As for how the authors treated the data: Repertoire TCRs were matched against a reference library of SARS-CoV-2-specific TCRs generated with the MIRA antigen-specificity platform. Breadth was defined as the fraction of unique TCRs that were SARS-CoV-2-associated, and depth was defined as the fraction of total T cells that were SARS-CoV-2-associated. Each spike-specific TCR was assigned to its reactive spike region and to a CD4 or CD8 class using the MIRA data. Log10-transformed breadth and depth values were compared by one-way ANOVA with Sidak's multiple comparisons tests. The clones in this table, taken by TCRdb from immuneACCESS, are in-frame only. Not every clone is retained; where verified, under half of the shortfall comes from an unresolved V gene, and the cause of the rest is unknown. That table furnishes V, J and clone size, whereas the DNA furnished D and trimming. The sample yields about 110,000 clones; 90% to 95% were counted once. Around 2% of the sample belongs to the ten largest clones.

Explained via the paper, the time point label denotes: baseline before first vaccination. Vaccinee samples were obtained from the UK trials COV001 and COV002, which included a single-blind randomized controlled phase 2/3 trial of AZD1222 (ChAdOx1 nCoV-19) in healthy adults. For TCRbeta chain sequencing, PBMC samples were collected from trial participants at day 0 and at day 28 after the second dose. This entry comes from a study of T cell responses to AZD1222 COVID-19 vaccine (TCRdb year 2021). For the study in its entirety: AZD1222 recipients with second doses at about 4 weeks or about 12 weeks were pooled, because spike-specific TCR depth and breadth did not differ between schedules. A total of just over 230 trial participants underwent TCR sequencing, of whom under 220 had received two doses of AZD1222 and about 25 had received two doses of the MenACWY control vaccine. Trial participants were enrolled by age into 18-55, 56-69 and 70-plus year subgroups, with about 150, 28 and 57 TCR-sequenced participants respectively. On the study overall, not on this receptor specifically: Reportedly, close to half of the unique spike-specific TCRs recognized epitopes lying outside the regions that are mutated in the B.1.351 and B.1.1.7 variants. Because no day 14 peak-response samples were available, the repertoires could be characterized only after the peak T cell response. CD4 TCRs associated with the vaccine covered the entire spike protein, and the dominant responses were in regions 160-218 and 743-854. In the small 56-69-year group, the increase in depth fell short of significance, most likely because of low power. Conclusions about previously exposed vaccinees are limited, since just five or six AZD1222 recipients were seropositive for SARS-CoV-2 at baseline. Most participants were white British and females outnumbered males, and the authors suggested that clonal diversity may have been underestimated. Spike-specific TCR breadth and depth rose significantly after two AZD1222 doses compared with day 0 and with MenACWY recipients.

V is shortened by 1 base, J by 10 bases, and the region joining them spans 14 bases. The germline V gene (reference sequence) yields SEHNR for CDR1 and FQNEAQ for CDR2. Reading from cysteine to phenylalanine, the CDR3 counts 15 amino acids. CDR3 DNA is the only sequence kept; it has 45 bases, read in frame from the first base. The TCR sequence derives from an adult in good health. Material: peripheral blood, obtained on day 0 of AZD1222 vaccination. The sequence links TRBV7-9 to TRBJ1-6, with a weak D call of TRBD1 (5 bases match). Read as DNA, the sequence is TGTGCCAGCAGCTTAGTTGGGGGGACCGAATCACCCCTCCACTTT. This yields the protein CASSLVGGTESPLHF.